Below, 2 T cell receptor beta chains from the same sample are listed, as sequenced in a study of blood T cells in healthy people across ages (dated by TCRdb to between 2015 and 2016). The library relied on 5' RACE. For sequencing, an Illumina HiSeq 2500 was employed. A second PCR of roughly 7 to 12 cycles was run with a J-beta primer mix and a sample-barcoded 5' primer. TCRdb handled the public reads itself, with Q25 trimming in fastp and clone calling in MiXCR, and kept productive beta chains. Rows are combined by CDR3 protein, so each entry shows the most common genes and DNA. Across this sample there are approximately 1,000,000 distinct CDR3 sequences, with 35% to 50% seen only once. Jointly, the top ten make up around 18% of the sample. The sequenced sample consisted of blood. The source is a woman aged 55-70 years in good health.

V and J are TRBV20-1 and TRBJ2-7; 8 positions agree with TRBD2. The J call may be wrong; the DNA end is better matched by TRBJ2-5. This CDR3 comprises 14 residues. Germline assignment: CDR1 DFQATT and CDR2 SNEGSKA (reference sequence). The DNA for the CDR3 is TGCAGTGCTAGAGTGAGAGCGGGAGCGGAGACCCAGTACTTC. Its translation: CSARVRAGAETQYF.

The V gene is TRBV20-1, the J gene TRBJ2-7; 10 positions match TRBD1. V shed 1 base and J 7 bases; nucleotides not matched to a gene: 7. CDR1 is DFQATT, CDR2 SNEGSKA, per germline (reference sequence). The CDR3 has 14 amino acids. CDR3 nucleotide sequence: TGCAGTGCTAGAGGGGACAGGGGAACGGGGGAGCAGTACTTC. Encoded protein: CSARGDRGTGEQYF.